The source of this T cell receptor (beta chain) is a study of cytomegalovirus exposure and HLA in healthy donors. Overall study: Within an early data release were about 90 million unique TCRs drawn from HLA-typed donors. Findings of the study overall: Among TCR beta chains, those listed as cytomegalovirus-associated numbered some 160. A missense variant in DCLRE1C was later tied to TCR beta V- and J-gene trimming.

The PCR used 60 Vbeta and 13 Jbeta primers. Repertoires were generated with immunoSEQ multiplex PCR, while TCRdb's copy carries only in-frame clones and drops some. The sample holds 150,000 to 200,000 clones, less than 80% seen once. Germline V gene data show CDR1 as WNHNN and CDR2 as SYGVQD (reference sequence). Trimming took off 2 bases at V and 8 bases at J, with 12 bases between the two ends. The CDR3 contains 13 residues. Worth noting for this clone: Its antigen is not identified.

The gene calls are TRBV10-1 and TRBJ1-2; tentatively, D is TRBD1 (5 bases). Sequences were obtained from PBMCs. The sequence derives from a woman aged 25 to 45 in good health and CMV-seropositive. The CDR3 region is CASSEGQGEGYTF. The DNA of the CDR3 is TGCGCCAGCAGTGAGGGGCAGGGTGAAGGCTACACCTTC.